These 6 T cell receptor beta chains share one sample of origin, sequenced in a study of regulatory T cells in long-lasting Graves disease. Time point given: persistent/refractory GD, antithyroid drugs over 5 years with positive TRAb. Preparation of the TCR library used RNA extracted from PBMCs. Library construction for TCR beta used iRepertoire HTBI primers and Arm-PCR of CDR3 regions. In TCRdb, the multiplex PCR reads were re-called with MiXCR into one record per CDR3 protein. The sample carries about 460,000 distinct CDR3 sequences, roughly 22% recorded once. This specimen consisted of peripheral blood mononuclear cells (PBMCs), obtained when the disease was refractory, from a patient treated with antithyroid drugs. These receptors all come from a female donor with Graves disease.

The chain carries TRBV19 and TRBJ2-7, with D maybe TRBD1 (5 bases). Trimming took 5 bases from V and 6 from J, leaving 20 bases between them. This CDR3 comprises 15 residues. The germline gives CDR1 LNHDA, CDR2 SQIVND (reference sequence). The CDR3: CASSLWGDSGGEQYF. CDR3 nucleotides: TGTGCCAGTAGTCTCTGGGGCGATAGTGGCGGCGAGCAGTACTTC.

This clonotype has a count of ten or more. This sequence joins TRBV11-2 and TRBJ1-1; D is ambiguous. Germline V gene sequence: CDR1 SGHAT, CDR2 FQNNGV. The CDR3 covers 15 residues. V was pared by 1 base and J by 10 bases, with 19 bases between. In DNA, the CDR3 is TGTGCCAGCAGCTTAGTTCACCCTGGAGGCCGGGGAGCTTTCTTT. Its protein product is CASSLVHPGGRGAFF.

The rearrangement links TRBV27 to TRBJ1-1; D remains ambiguous. The CDR3 loop spans 12 amino acids. Germline loops: CDR1 MNHEY, CDR2 SMNVEV (reference sequence). Trimming stripped 1 base from V and 10 bases from J, with 10 bases between. The DNA for the CDR3 is TGTGCCAGCAGTTTATTCGGGCAAAGAGCTTTCTTT. It specifies CASSLFGQRAFF.

This clonotype was detected only a few times. The rearrangement joins TRBV20-1 to TRBJ2-2; the D gene could be TRBD1 or TRBD2 (6 bases each). CDR3 length equals 14 residues. The germline V and J ends were trimmed by 3 bases and 6 bases, with 14 bases remaining between them. CDR1 is DFQATT, CDR2 SNEGSKA, per germline (reference sequence). CDR3 sequence: CSARRGEGAGELFF. CDR3 DNA: TGCAGTGCTAGGAGGGGGGAAGGGGCCGGGGAGCTGTTTTTT.

The genes are TRBV6-1 and TRBJ1-2; TRBD1 matches 9 bases. The length of the CDR3 is 12 residues. V was pared by 7 bases and J by 7 bases, with 4 bases of the junction left unmatched. Germline assignment: CDR1 MNHNS and CDR2 SASEGT. The CDR3 coding sequence is TGTGCCAGCAAAACAGGGGGCAGTGGCTACACCTTC. This sequence encodes CASKTGGSGYTF.

This clonotype was picked up many times. The rearrangement uses TRBV12-3 or TRBV12-4 and TRBJ2-6; D possibly corresponds to TRBD2 (6 bases). The CDR3 has 15 amino acids. Trimming left V 3 bases short and J 2 bases short, with 8 bases between. CDR3 sequence (DNA): TGTGCCAGCAGTTTTTCGGGGGCTGGGGCCAACGTCCTGACTTTC. It is translated as CASSFSGAGANVLTF.